This TCR beta chain appears in the sequencing data of a study of CD8+CD57+ T cells in acquired aplastic anemia. Study context: CD4+ reads averaged approximately 11 million in healthy donors.

This clonotype occurred many times. Its antigen is not identified. Overall study results and limits: It was found that under 30 CD8+ CDR3 sequences were shared between patients and controls.

The template for TCR beta VDJ and CDR3 sequence profiling was genomic DNA. A single record per CDR3 protein comes from TCRdb applying MiXCR to the reads. The sample yields some 220,000 distinct CDR3 sequences, roughly 35% seen once. Sample: sorted CD4+, CD8+, or CD8+CD57+ T cells (not recorded which) from PBMCs. This sequence was found in a human donor in good health, serving as a control.

CDR3 bases: TGCGCCAGCAGAATATCGGCGTCTAACTATGGCTACACCTTC. Translating gives CASRISASNYGYTF. The chain combines TRBV5-1 with TRBJ1-2, with D uncertain. The CDR3 extends over 14 amino acids. Germline CDR1 and CDR2: SGHRS and YFSETQ. The V and J ends lost 5 bases and 0 bases respectively, with 11 bases between them.